This passage covers 30 T cell receptor beta chains from one sample sequenced in a study of CD8+CD57+ T cells in acquired aplastic anemia. Only patients with CD8+CD57+ cell expansion on flow cytometry were chosen for sequencing. Genomic DNA acted as the template from which TCR beta VDJ combination and CDR3 sequence profiling were carried out. TCRdb itself ran the reads through MiXCR, one entry per CDR3 protein. In the table there are 260,000 or so distinct CDR3 sequences, around 45% of which are singletons. Source material: sorted CD4+, CD8+, or CD8+CD57+ T cells (not recorded which) from PBMCs. These receptors all stem from a human donor with aplastic anemia.

As concerns this clonotype: A much larger clone lies one base from this, so it may be a read error. The chain carries TRBV2 and TRBJ1-5; TRBD1 matches at 9 bases. The V segment lost 10 bases and the J segment 2 bases; nucleotides outside the gene matches: 12. The CDR3 spans 16 residues. Germline V gene lookup returns CDR1 SNHLY and CDR2 FYNNEI. CDR3 coding DNA: TGTGCCAACACCCCACAGGGGGCAGCGGGCAATCAGCCCCAGCATTTT. This gives the protein CANTPQGAAGNQPQHF.

Points on this clonotype: Given a much more abundant clone one base away, this may be a read error. This chain uses TRBV2 with TRBJ2-2, with D perhaps being TRBD1 or TRBD2 (5 bases each). This CDR3 contains 14 residues. Germline lookup yields CDR1 SNHLY and CDR2 FYNNEI. V was shortened by 6 bases and J by 6 bases, with 14 bases between the two germline ends. CDR3 protein: CASSEGQGAGELFF. CDR3 nucleotides: TGTGCCAGCAGCGAGGGGCAGGGAGCCGGGGAGCTGTTTTTT.

This clonotype showed up many times. This sequence joins TRBV6-5 and TRBJ2-1; no definite D call. The CDR3 is 15 residues long. The V gene lost 6 bases and the J gene lost 2 bases, with 14 bases spanning the gap. Looked up from germline, CDR1 is MNHEY and CDR2 is SVGAGI. This CDR3 is CASSLSANTYNEQFF. In DNA form, the CDR3 reads TGTGCCAGCAGCCTCAGCGCCAACACCTACAATGAGCAGTTCTTC.

The gene calls are TRBV4-1 and TRBJ2-7, with TRBD1 as a possible D gene (6 bases). The V end was cut by 0 bases, the J end by 5 bases, with 14 bases between. CDR3 length equals 15 residues. Germline V CDR1 and CDR2: MGHRA, YSYEKL. CDR3 amino acids: CASSQEEGRGDEQYF. The CDR3 DNA sequence: TGCGCCAGCAGCCAAGAAGAGGGCAGGGGAGACGAGCAGTACTTC.

The gene calls are TRBV9 and TRBJ1-4; D not resolved. Germline lookup yields CDR1 SGDLS and CDR2 YYNGEE. This CDR3 region has 15 residues. V lost 4 bases to trimming and J lost 3 bases, with 13 bases between them. DNA for the CDR3: TGTGCCAGCAGCAAAGCGTTAGGGTCTAATGAAAAACTGTTTTTT. It codes for CASSKALGSNEKLFF.

As regards this clonotype: As the CDR3 is not closed by the conserved phenylalanine or tryptophan, this likely results from a read error. V usage is TRBV2 and J usage is TRBJ1-6; TRBD1 might be the D (5 bases). Germline-derived CDR1 and CDR2 are SNHLY and FYNNEI. The CDR3 has 16 residues. This CDR3 is CAGSLIVQGSSFPLHY. In DNA, the CDR3 is TGTGCCGGCAGCTTGATCGTGCAGGGCTCCTCATTTCCCCTCCACTAT.

This clonotype was seen a handful of times. A much larger clone is a single base away; this may be a read error. The V gene is TRBV19, the J gene TRBJ2-3; TRBD1 is a possible D gene (7 bases). Germline V gene data show CDR1 as LNHDA and CDR2 as SQIVND (reference sequence). This CDR3 comprises 15 residues. V shed 2 bases and J shed 8 bases, with 17 bases lying between them. The CDR3 coding sequence is TGTGCCAGTAGTATAAAGGGGGCCAGGGGAGGTACGCAGTATTTT. Encoded protein: CASSIKGARGGTQYF.

This chain connects TRBV10-2 to TRBJ2-7; D is undetermined. V was clipped by 0 bases and J by 2 bases, with 14 bases between them. This CDR3 is built from 16 residues. Germline CDR1 reads WSHSY; CDR2 reads SAAADI. The CDR3 spells CASSESYGLVPYEQYF. The CDR3 region has the DNA TGCGCCAGCAGTGAGTCGTACGGGCTAGTTCCCTACGAGCAGTACTTC.

This clonotype was recorded a few times. In DNA form, the CDR3 reads TGTGCCTGGAGTGTCCCGGACAGGAGGGACTACGAGCAGTACTTC. Protein product: CAWSVPDRRDYEQYF. This chain joins TRBV30 and TRBJ2-7, with D tentatively TRBD1 (7 bases). V was clipped by 0 bases and J by 3 bases, with 15 bases between them. The CDR3 runs 15 residues. The germline CDR1 and CDR2 sequences are GTSNPN and SVGIG (reference sequence).

This rearrangement joins TRBV20-1 to TRBJ1-5; D is undetermined. Trimming stripped 0 bases from V and 3 bases from J, with 12 bases between. This CDR3 region has 15 residues. Germline V gene data show CDR1 as DFQATT and CDR2 as SNEGSKA (reference sequence). The CDR3 here is CSARDSVMVNQPQHF. The CDR3 DNA reads as TGCAGTGCTAGAGACTCCGTTATGGTCAATCAGCCCCAGCATTTT.

This clonotype has just a few counts. This chain connects TRBV20-1 to TRBJ2-7; possible D gene TRBD2, 6 bases. Per the germline V gene, CDR1 is DFQATT and CDR2 is SNEGSKA (reference sequence). This CDR3 contains 14 residues. Deletions cut 5 bases from V and 5 bases from J, with 19 bases between. The chain's CDR3 is CSAGSGVAYNEQYF. Written as DNA, the CDR3 is TGCAGTGCTGGATCGGGAGTGGCCTACAACGAGCAGTACTTC.

The chain links TRBV7-9 to TRBJ1-1; the D is unclear. V lost 5 bases to trimming and J lost 4 bases, with 20 bases between them. CDR1 is SEHNR, CDR2 FQNEAQ, per germline (reference sequence). The CDR3 extends over 16 amino acids. CDR3 residues: CASSPLAGRDGTEAFF. For the CDR3, the DNA is TGTGCCAGCAGCCCGCTAGCGGGGAGGGATGGCACTGAAGCTTTCTTT. The full variable domain, rest sourced from reference TRBV7-9 and TRBJ1-1, is DTGVSQNPRHKITKRGQNVTFRCDPISEHNRLYWYRQTLGQGPEFLTYFQNEAQLEKSRLLSDRFSAERPKGSFSTLEIQRTEQGDSAMYLCASSPLAGRDGTEAFFGQGTRLTVV.

The rearrangement joins TRBV2 to TRBJ2-1; TRBD2 agrees at 16 bases. Germline lookup yields CDR1 SNHLY and CDR2 FYNNEI. The CDR3 sequence is 18 residues long. The CDR3 nucleotides are TGTGCGCACGGGAGCAGAGGGACTAGCGGGAGGGCCGGGAATGAGCAGTTCTTC. This encodes CAHGSRGTSGRAGNEQFF.

This sequence joins TRBV7-9 and TRBJ1-6; 7 nucleotides align to TRBD1. The germline V gene encodes CDR1 SEHNR and CDR2 FQNEAQ (reference sequence). The CDR3 extends over 19 amino acids. V was clipped by 5 bases and J by 5 bases; unmatched bases: 18. In nucleotides, the CDR3 is TGTGCCAGCAGCCTAAGGTATGACAGGGTCGACGGTAATAATTCACCCCTCCACTTT. It encodes CASSLRYDRVDGNNSPLHF.

This clonotype was seen a few times. A much more abundant neighbour one base away suggests this may be a read error. The genes are TRBV5-1 and TRBJ1-2; D unclear. Looked up from germline, CDR1 is SGHRS and CDR2 is YFSETQ. The CDR3 has 13 residues. CDR3 DNA: TGTGCCAGCAGCTTAGGGAAGGGAGATGGCTACACCTTC. Translating gives CASSLGKGDGYTF.

This clonotype was observed many times. This rearrangement joins TRBV20-1 to TRBJ2-1, with 14 bases that match TRBD2. This CDR3 is built from 14 residues. Germline V gene sequence: CDR1 DFQATT, CDR2 SNEGSKA (reference sequence). V lost 5 bases, J lost 6 bases, and 3 bases stayed unmatched. The CDR3 region has the DNA TGCAGTGCTCGGGGGACTAGCGGGAGCAATGAGCAGTTCTTC. Protein: CSARGTSGSNEQFF.

The sample holds a few counts of this clonotype. The chain couples TRBV12-3 or TRBV12-4 to TRBJ2-5; D not certain. This CDR3 is built from 15 residues. The ends were cut back, 1 base at V and 1 base at J, with 10 bases in the middle. The CDR3 DNA sequence: TGTGCCAGCAGTTTAGGATTCCGGGTCCAAGAGACCCAGTACTTC. Amino acids: CASSLGFRVQETQYF.

About this clonotype: This sequence may be a read error, since a much larger clone differs from it by one base. This sequence joins TRBV19 and TRBJ1-4, with D possibly TRBD1 on 5 matching bases. Looked up from germline, CDR1 is LNHDA and CDR2 is SQIVND (reference sequence). The CDR3 is 15 amino acids. Trimming stripped 5 bases from V and 12 bases from J, with 22 bases between. The CDR3: CASSASGAGLEELFF. Here the CDR3 DNA reads TGTGCCAGTAGTGCCTCTGGGGCGGGCTTAGAAGAACTGTTTTTT.

This clonotype has a count of ten or more. The chain recombines TRBV7-6 with TRBJ2-3; TRBD2 matches at 8 bases. CDR3 length: 19 amino acids. The germline V gene has CDR1 SGHVS and CDR2 FNYEAQ. The V segment lost 4 bases and the J segment 2 bases; nucleotides outside the gene matches: 17. As DNA, the CDR3 is TGTGCCAGCAGCTCCCACGCGGGCCCAAGCGGGGGAGCCACAGATACGCAGTATTTT. Translation gives CASSSHAGPSGGATDTQYF.

This chain links TRBV19 with TRBJ1-5; TRBD1 might be the D (6 bases). V lost 6 bases and J lost 6, with 15 bases in between. Looked up from germline, CDR1 is LNHDA and CDR2 is SQIVND (reference sequence). The CDR3 totals 14 residues. The CDR3 DNA reads as TGTGCCAGTAGCATGCTACAGGGAGTTCAGCCCCAGCATTTT. This translates into CASSMLQGVQPQHF.

Points on this clonotype: Being one base from a much bigger clone, this may be a read error. Here the CDR3 DNA reads TGTGCCAGCGGCCAAGGCCCCGATGAAGCTTTCTTT. It yields the protein CASGQGPDEAFF. The chain uses TRBV4-2 and TRBJ1-1; D not resolved. The length of the CDR3 is 12 residues. Germline V CDR1 and CDR2: LGHNA, YNFKEQ.

The chain has TRBV19 and TRBJ1-5; D uncertain. Germline V gene sequence: CDR1 LNHDA, CDR2 SQIVND (reference sequence). This CDR3 has 13 residues. CDR3 DNA sequence: TGTGAAAATAGCAGAAACAGCAATCAGCCCCAGCATTTT. Translated, it gives CENSRNSNQPQHF.

The rearrangement links TRBV19 to TRBJ2-5, with TRBD2 matching over 7 bases. V shed 10 bases and J 0 bases; nucleotides not matched to a gene: 5. This CDR3 contains 13 residues. In germline, CDR1 is LNHDA, CDR2 SQIVND (reference sequence). CDR3 DNA sequence: TGTGCCACGGGGGGAGGGGACCAAGAGACCCAGTACTTC. Encoded protein: CATGGGDQETQYF.

Comment on this clonotype: At one end the junction does not follow the germline gene, possibly because of a read error. The chain combines TRBV27 with TRBJ1-1, with 8 nucleotides matching TRBD1. Germline V gene sequence: CDR1 MNHEY, CDR2 SMNVEV (reference sequence). The CDR3 sequence is 17 residues long. CDR3 protein: CASSSPIGQGRNTEALF. CDR3 DNA: TGTGCCAGCAGCTCCCCTATTGGACAGGGTCGTAACACTGAAGCTCTCTTT.

This clonotype was counted at least ten times. The chain links TRBV20-1 to TRBJ2-1; no firm D call. Per the germline V gene, CDR1 is DFQATT and CDR2 is SNEGSKA (reference sequence). The length of the CDR3 is 13 residues. Trimming removed 6 bases at V and 0 bases at J, with 9 bases between. For the CDR3, the DNA is TGCAGTGCCCGTGAAGGCTCCTACAATGAGCAGTTCTTC. Translating gives CSAREGSYNEQFF.

This clonotype was counted many times. This chain links TRBV3-1 with TRBJ2-7, with TRBD1 matching over 10 bases. The V and J ends lost 0 bases and 5 bases, in that order; junction bases with no gene match: 7. Germline V gene lookup returns CDR1 LGHDT and CDR2 YNNKEL (reference sequence). The CDR3 is 16 residues long. CDR3 region: CASSQDLGTGVHEQYF. DNA of the CDR3: TGTGCCAGCAGCCAAGATCTCGGGACAGGGGTCCACGAGCAGTACTTC.

Concerning this clonotype: At one of its ends the junction is not consistent with the germline gene, which may arise from a read error. The chain recombines TRBV10-3 with TRBJ1-6; no definite D call. Germline V gene data show CDR1 as ENHRY and CDR2 as SYGVKD. This CDR3 has 17 residues. CDR3 DNA sequence: TGTGCCACCAGTGATGCAAATAGCGGGAGAAGAGGTTCACCCCTCCACTTT. It specifies CATSDANSGRRGSPLHF.

With regard to this clonotype: One junction end disagrees with the germline gene, perhaps due to a read error. The V gene is TRBV10-1, the J gene TRBJ2-2; D possibly corresponds to TRBD1 (6 bases). The germline V gene has CDR1 WNHNN and CDR2 SYGVQD (reference sequence). The CDR3 consists of 15 residues. In nucleotides, the CDR3 is TGTGCCAGTAGTACGGACAGACTGAACACCGGGGAGCTGTTTTTT. Translating it yields CASSTDRLNTGELFF.

The J gene is TRBJ2-6, the V gene TRBV7-2; 12 bases map to TRBD2. Germline values: CDR1 SGHTA, CDR2 FQGNSA. The CDR3 has 17 amino acids. Losses at the gene ends were 5 bases for V and 0 bases for J; bases not matched to a gene: 2. This chain's CDR3 is CASSGLAGLSGANVLTF. CDR3 in DNA: TGTGCCAGCAGCGGACTAGCGGGACTCTCTGGGGCCAACGTCCTGACTTTC. The full variable domain, in which reference TRBV7-2 and TRBJ2-6 provide the parts outside the CDR3, is GAGVSQSPSNKVTEKGKDVELRCDPISGHTALYWYRQSLGQGLEFLIYFQGNSAPDKSGLPSDRFSAERTGGSVSTLTIQRTQQEDSAVYLCASSGLAGLSGANVLTFGAGSRLTVL.

Turning to this clonotype: At one end the junction does not follow the germline gene, possibly because of a read error. V is TRBV10-1 and J is TRBJ2-7; no clear D. The CDR3 is 16 amino acids. CDR1 and CDR2 from the germline V gene are WNHNN and SYGVQD (reference sequence). CDR3 bases: TGTGCCAGCAGCCAAGGTCCACGGGCCCCCCGGTTGGAGCAGTACTTC. Translated, it gives CASSQGPRAPRLEQYF.